This TCR beta chain was found in a study of blood T cells in healthy people across ages. Then a second PCR, running roughly 7 to 11 cycles, was carried out with a sample-barcoded 5' primer and a J-beta primer mix. MiXCR was run by TCRdb on the 5' RACE reads, yielding one entry per CDR3 protein. The table records 650,000 to 800,000 distinct CDR3 sequences, 52% of them present only once. In germline, CDR1 is SGHRS, CDR2 YFSETQ. This CDR3 comprises 14 residues. This clonotype showed up many times. No antigen is known for it. Sequence at one end of the junction differs from germline and may be a read error. Study-wide results and limits: A greater number of naive CD4+ cells and higher diversity distinguished long-lived donors from aged donors.

Collection of ten milliliters of peripheral blood was performed for each donor. The sequenced sample was blood. This sequence joins TRBV5-1 and TRBJ2-5; TRBD1 matches 9 bases. This sequence was found in an elderly woman in good health. CDR3 bases: TGTGCCAGCAGCTTAGGGACAGGGAAAGAGACCCAGTACTTC. This translates into CASSLGTGKETQYF.